Below, 28 T cell receptor beta chains from the same sample are listed, as sequenced in a study of blood T cell repertoires in COVID-19. Assay used: immunoSEQ multiplex PCR; TCRdb lists only in-frame clones, some missing. The sample carries about 150,000 clones, more than 75% recorded once. The sequenced sample was peripheral blood. These receptors came from a man between 70 and 80 years old with acute or convalescent COVID-19.

The V gene is TRBV12-3 or TRBV12-4, the J gene TRBJ2-5; D uncertain. The V end was cut by 3 bases, the J end by 3 bases, with 5 bases between. The CDR3 sequence is 12 residues long. CDR3 DNA: TGTGCCAGCAGTTTCCGGGAAGAGACCCAGTACTTC. Residues: CASSFREETQYF.

V usage is TRBV6-5 and J usage is TRBJ1-3, with D hard to call. V shed 8 bases and J shed 1 base, with 15 bases lying between them. The CDR3 is 15 residues long. Germline-derived CDR1 and CDR2 are MNHEY and SVGAGI. The CDR3 DNA is TGTGCCAGCGGGGAGCTCCTGGGGTCTGGAAACACCATATATTTT. Translating it yields CASGELLGSGNTIYF.

The chain uses TRBV5-1 and TRBJ2-3; 12 positions agree with TRBD2. The CDR3 loop spans 14 amino acids. CDR1 and CDR2 from the germline V gene are SGHRS and YFSETQ. Unmatched junction bases numbered 1, after V lost 1 base and J lost 7 bases. CDR3 amino acids: CASSLTSGGNTQYF. The CDR3, as DNA: TGCGCCAGCAGCTTGACTAGCGGGGGGAATACGCAGTATTTT.

This chain joins TRBV12-3 or TRBV12-4 and TRBJ2-1; D is perhaps TRBD1 (5 bases). This CDR3 has 13 residues. With 3 bases removed from V and 6 bases from J, the gap between germline ends came to 9 bases. The CDR3 DNA reads as TGTGCCAGCAGTTTTCATGGGGCCAATGAGCAGTTCTTC. As protein: CASSFHGANEQFF.

The V gene is TRBV19, the J gene TRBJ1-1; D gene uncertain. Trimming took off 7 bases at V and 2 bases at J, with 11 bases between the two ends. Germline values: CDR1 LNHDA, CDR2 SQIVND (reference sequence). This CDR3 spans 13 amino acids. Written as DNA, the CDR3 is TGTGCCAGTATTCTCTCGGTCAACACTGAAGCTTTCTTT. It encodes CASILSVNTEAFF.

This chain joins TRBV6-5 and TRBJ1-5, with TRBD1 as a possible D gene (5 bases). V was cut by 5 bases and J by 5 bases, with 10 bases left in between. The CDR3 runs to 13 residues. Germline CDR1 reads MNHEY; CDR2 reads SVGAGI. The CDR3 nucleotides read TGTGCCAGCAGTACAGGTAAAGATCAGCCCCAGCATTTT. Amino acids: CASSTGKDQPQHF.

In nucleotides, the CDR3 is TGTGCCAGCAGCATACAAGGAAGCACTAGCAGCCACAATGAGCAGTTCTTC. Protein sequence: CASSIQGSTSSHNEQFF. The rearrangement uses TRBV7-8 and TRBJ2-1, with D possibly being TRBD2 (6 bases). Germline V gives CDR1 SGHVS, CDR2 FQNEAQ. This CDR3 has 17 amino acids. Trimming took 5 bases from V and 5 from J, leaving 22 bases between them.

The rearrangement uses TRBV19 and TRBJ1-5, with D perhaps matching TRBD1 (6 bases). Trimming left V 2 bases short and J 6 bases short, with 8 bases between. Germline V gene lookup returns CDR1 LNHDA and CDR2 SQIVND (reference sequence). This CDR3 contains 13 residues. The chain's CDR3 is CASSITGPQPQHF. In DNA, the CDR3 is TGTGCCAGTAGTATAACAGGGCCTCAGCCCCAGCATTTT.

The gene calls are TRBV4-1 and TRBJ1-2; D is perhaps TRBD1 (6 bases). Trimming left V 0 bases short and J 4 bases short, with 15 bases between. The V gene's germline CDR1 is MGHRA and CDR2 YSYEKL. The CDR3 totals 16 residues. This CDR3 is CASSQDPAGQLYGYTF. CDR3 bases: TGCGCCAGCAGCCAAGATCCCGCCGGACAGCTCTATGGCTACACCTTC.

The chain couples TRBV5-1 to TRBJ1-6; D gene ambiguous. Per the germline V gene, CDR1 is SGHRS and CDR2 is YFSETQ. The CDR3 has 16 residues. Deletions cut 4 bases from V and 0 bases from J, with 11 bases between. The CDR3 nucleotides are TGCGCCAGCAGCACGGGAGGGAGCTCCTATAATTCACCCCTCCACTTT. Translating gives CASSTGGSSYNSPLHF.

V usage is TRBV5-6 and J usage is TRBJ1-5, with 9 bases identical to TRBD1. J was trimmed by 6 bases and V by 2 bases; bases with no gene match: 3. The CDR3 is made up of 14 amino acids. In germline, CDR1 is SGHDT, CDR2 YYEEEE. For the CDR3, the DNA is TGTGCCAGCAGCTTTAACAGGGGGCTTCAGCCCCAGCATTTT. This gives the protein CASSFNRGLQPQHF.

The V gene is TRBV6-1, the J gene TRBJ2-1; 10 bases line up with TRBD2. Germline assignment: CDR1 MNHNS and CDR2 SASEGT. The junction had 13 bases not matched to a gene; V was cut back by 2 bases and J by 6 bases. The CDR3 spans 18 residues. The DNA for the CDR3 is TGTGCCAGCAGTGAACGGTCTAGCGGGAGTGTGATTTTCAATGAGCAGTTCTTC. Protein: CASSERSSGSVIFNEQFF.

The chain combines TRBV6-5 with TRBJ1-5; D is uncertain. With 5 bases removed from V and 7 bases from J, the gap between germline ends came to 15 bases. Germline V gene data show CDR1 as MNHEY and CDR2 as SVGAGI. The CDR3 has 14 amino acids. The CDR3 bases are TGTGCCAGCAGTACAACCGGGTCGGTACAGCCCCAGCATTTT. It is translated as CASSTTGSVQPQHF.

The chain combines TRBV7-9 with TRBJ1-3; perhaps TRBD1 as D (5 bases). V was cut by 1 base and J by 0 bases, with 7 bases left in between. Germline CDR1 and CDR2: SEHNR and FQNEAQ (reference sequence). CDR3 size: 15 residues. The CDR3 bases are TGTGCCAGCAGCTTAGGACAGATCTCTGGAAACACCATATATTTT. Encoded protein: CASSLGQISGNTIYF. Full variable domain (missing parts from reference TRBV7-9 and TRBJ1-3): DTGVSQNPRHKITKRGQNVTFRCDPISEHNRLYWYRQTLGQGPEFLTYFQNEAQLEKSRLLSDRFSAERPKGSFSTLEIQRTEQGDSAMYLCASSLGQISGNTIYFGEGSWLTVV.

Comments on this clone: Other DNA sequences in the sample encode the same CDR3. This chain joins TRBV28 and TRBJ2-7; 7 positions match TRBD1. The CDR3 is made up of 12 amino acids. From germline, CDR1 is MDHEN and CDR2 SYDVKM. The CDR3 sequence: CASLRDSYEQYF. In nucleotides, the CDR3 is TGTGCTAGCCTCCGGGACAGCTACGAGCAGTACTTC.

The rearrangement uses TRBV19 and TRBJ1-2; D remains ambiguous. The CDR3 length is 12 residues. V was trimmed by 3 bases and J by 8 bases, leaving 10 bases between them. Germline V lookup: CDR1 LNHDA, CDR2 SQIVND (reference sequence). The CDR3 nucleotides read TGTGCCAGTAGTATGGTGGGGAGCGGCTACACCTTC. Encoded protein: CASSMVGSGYTF.

The chain employs TRBV10-2 and TRBJ1-1, with D uncertain. The CDR3 is 14 residues long. The V gene's germline CDR1 is WSHSY and CDR2 SAAADI. V shed 8 bases and J shed 0 bases, with 13 bases lying between them. This CDR3 is CASQRLGMNTEAFF. The CDR3 bases are TGCGCCAGCCAGCGTCTCGGTATGAACACTGAAGCTTTCTTT.

The chain combines TRBV28 with TRBJ1-1; 7 bases agree with TRBD1. V shed 5 bases, J shed 5 bases, and the junction held 8 bases outside the gene matches. CDR1 is MDHEN and CDR2 is SYDVKM in the germline V gene. The CDR3 is 14 amino acids. For the CDR3, the DNA is TGTGCCAGCAGTACACAGGGGTTGAGGACTGAAGCTTTCTTT. Its translation: CASSTQGLRTEAFF.

The chain is built from TRBV7-9 and TRBJ2-5; weak D call: TRBD2 (6 bases). With 0 bases removed from V and 1 base from J, the gap between germline ends came to 12 bases. Germline-derived CDR1 and CDR2 are SEHNR and FQNEAQ (reference sequence). This CDR3 is 16 amino acids long. The CDR3 DNA reads as TGTGCCAGCAGCTTAGCCCCAAGGAGGGCCCAAGAGACCCAGTACTTC. Encoded protein: CASSLAPRRAQETQYF.

The chain combines TRBV6-6 with TRBJ1-1; 9 bases fit TRBD1. The CDR3 covers 14 residues. Germline CDR1 MNHNY, CDR2 SVGAGI (reference sequence). Losses at the gene ends were 6 bases for V and 1 base for J; bases not matched to a gene: 3. CDR3 residues: CASRDRGGNTEAFF. CDR3 in DNA: TGTGCCAGCAGGGACAGGGGAGGGAACACTGAAGCTTTCTTT.

The CDR3 loop reads CASSLALYQPQHF. CDR3 in DNA: TGTGCCAGCAGCTTAGCGCTATATCAGCCCCAGCATTTT. The rearrangement uses TRBV11-2 and TRBJ1-5, with D hard to call. Germline V gene sequence: CDR1 SGHAT, CDR2 FQNNGV. V shed 1 base and J shed 5 bases, with 6 bases lying between them. The CDR3 loop spans 13 amino acids.

This chain links TRBV2 with TRBJ1-1; TRBD1 matches 8 bases. The CDR3 spans 16 residues. Per the germline V gene, CDR1 is SNHLY and CDR2 is FYNNEI. Trimming took 6 bases from V and 4 from J; bases not matched to a gene: 13. The CDR3 region has the DNA TGTGCCAGCAGACACTACACTTCCGGGACAGGCACTGAAGCTTTCTTT. Residues: CASRHYTSGTGTEAFF.

This chain links TRBV15 with TRBJ1-5; D uncertain. Germline CDR1 is LNHNV and CDR2 is YYDKDF (reference sequence). This CDR3 is 15 amino acids long. The germline V and J ends were trimmed by 1 base and 6 bases, with 13 bases remaining between them. The CDR3 here is CATSRAQDLGQPQHF. The CDR3 DNA follows: TGTGCCACCAGCAGAGCCCAGGACTTAGGTCAGCCCCAGCATTTT.

The chain links TRBV11-3 to TRBJ2-3; tentatively, D is TRBD1 (5 bases). Germline CDR1 reads SGHNT; CDR2 reads YENEEA. The ends were cut back, 3 bases at V and 0 bases at J, with 13 bases in the middle. This CDR3 comprises 16 residues. The CDR3 region has the DNA TGTGCCAGCAGCTTTGGGGCGGCTACTAGCACAGATACGCAGTATTTT. Its translation: CASSFGAATSTDTQYF. Based on the CDR3 plus reference TRBV11-3 and TRBJ2-3, the full variable domain is EAGVVQSPRYKIIEKKQPVAFWCNPISGHNTLYWYLQNLGQGPELLIRYENEEAVDDSQLPKDRFSAERLKGVDSTLKIQPAELGDSAVYLCASSFGAATSTDTQYFGPGTRLTVL.

The chain recombines TRBV6-2 or TRBV6-3 with TRBJ2-3; D is perhaps TRBD2 (6 bases). The V gene lost 4 bases and the J gene lost 4 bases, with 15 bases spanning the gap. The CDR3 extends over 15 amino acids. Germline assignment: CDR1 MNHEY and CDR2 SVGEGT. CDR3 residues: CASSWGDSGADTQYF. CDR3 DNA: TGTGCCAGCAGTTGGGGGGACTCCGGAGCAGATACGCAGTATTTT.

The rearrangement uses TRBV5-6 and TRBJ2-2, with 7 bases fitting TRBD1. The germline gives CDR1 SGHDT, CDR2 YYEEEE. Losses at the gene ends were 2 bases for V and 6 bases for J; bases not matched to a gene: 13. The CDR3 runs 17 residues. CDR3 residues: CASSLRQGHWNPGELFF. CDR3 bases: TGTGCCAGCAGCTTAAGACAGGGACACTGGAATCCCGGGGAGCTGTTTTTT.

V gene TRBV9 combines with J gene TRBJ2-5, with D possibly TRBD2 on 6 matching bases. The V and J ends lost 1 base and 4 bases respectively, with 14 bases between them. The CDR3 length is 15 residues. CDR1 is SGDLS and CDR2 is YYNGEE in the germline V gene. CDR3 sequence reads: CASSVNVGGGETQYF. CDR3 coding DNA: TGTGCCAGCAGCGTAAACGTCGGGGGAGGAGAGACCCAGTACTTC.

The chain has TRBV7-2 and TRBJ1-2, with 8 bases identical to TRBD1. Losses at the gene ends were 8 bases for V and 2 bases for J; bases not matched to a gene: 10. Germline CDR1 and CDR2: SGHTA and FQGNSA. There are 15 residues in the CDR3. The CDR3 coding sequence is TGTGCCAGCGCCAATGACAGGGGACAAAACTATGGCTACACCTTC. This encodes CASANDRGQNYGYTF.